These 24 T cell receptor beta chains share one sample of origin, sequenced in a study of shared clonotypes between healthy human individuals. The method was immunoSEQ multiplex PCR; TCRdb's version includes in-frame clones alone and lacks a portion of them. This sample has approximately 2.4 million clones, with roughly 95% found just once. Sequenced: naive CD4+ T cells sorted from blood. Subset of the sample: CD45RA+ positively selected. These receptors were obtained from a man between 18 and 35 years old in good health.

Comment on this clone: Other DNA variants within this sample encode the same CDR3. V usage is TRBV6-1 and J usage is TRBJ2-2, with 7 bases lining up with TRBD1. The CDR3 consists of 13 residues. V dropped 4 bases and J dropped 6; count of bases not matched to a gene: 2. Germline V lookup: CDR1 MNHNS, CDR2 SASEGT. CDR3 in amino acids: CASSVQGAGELFF. The CDR3, as DNA: TGTGCCAGCAGTGTTCAGGGGGCCGGGGAGCTGTTTTTT.

The genes are TRBV25-1 and TRBJ2-2, with 8 bases lining up with TRBD2. The V and J ends lost 2 bases and 3 bases, in that order; junction bases with no gene match: 8. CDR1 and CDR2 (germline): MGHDK, SYGVNS. The CDR3 extends over 17 amino acids. CDR3 coding DNA: TGTGCCAGCAGTGAACTCGGAGCGGGAGTTGACACCGGGGAGCTGTTTTTT. Translation: CASSELGAGVDTGELFF. The whole variable domain, remainder taken from reference TRBV25-1 and TRBJ2-2, is EADIYQTPRYLVIGTGKKITLECSQTMGHDKMYWYQQDPGMELHLIHYSYGVNSTEKGDLSSESTVSRIRTEHFPLTLESARPSHTSQYLCASSELGAGVDTGELFFGEGSRLTVL.

The chain uses TRBV18 and TRBJ1-5; no definite D call. From germline, CDR1 is KGHSH and CDR2 LQKENI. The CDR3 loop spans 15 amino acids. V dropped 3 bases and J dropped 6 bases, with 15 bases sitting between them. CDR3 sequence reads: CASSPTAGSGQPQHF. The CDR3 DNA follows: TGTGCCAGCTCACCTACCGCGGGGTCAGGTCAGCCCCAGCATTTT.

The genes are TRBV18 and TRBJ2-1; the match to TRBD2 covers 7 bases. Germline CDR1 KGHSH, CDR2 LQKENI. V was pared by 1 base and J by 5 bases, with 5 bases of the junction left unmatched. CDR3 size: 15 residues. Here the CDR3 DNA reads TGTGCCAGCTCACCACGTAGCCTAGCGGACAATGAGCAGTTCTTC. Its translation: CASSPRSLADNEQFF.

V usage is TRBV5-1 and J usage is TRBJ2-7, with D uncertain. The length of the CDR3 is 16 residues. CDR1 and CDR2 (germline): SGHRS, YFSETQ. Trimming removed 4 bases at V and 0 bases at J, with 17 bases between. For the CDR3, the DNA is TGCGCCAGCAGCCTGTTCATGTCTGTTGGCTCCTACGAGCAGTACTTC. Its protein is CASSLFMSVGSYEQYF.

About this clone: Other DNA sequences from this sample encode an identical CDR3 as well. The chain employs TRBV19 and TRBJ1-3; D ambiguous. Per the germline V gene, CDR1 is LNHDA and CDR2 is SQIVND (reference sequence). The V gene lost 6 bases and the J gene lost 0 bases, with 9 bases spanning the gap. The CDR3 contains 14 residues. In DNA form, the CDR3 reads TGTGCCAGTAGGGACGGCGGCTCTGGAAACACCATATATTTT. The encoded protein is CASRDGGSGNTIYF.

The chain has TRBV5-1 and TRBJ2-7; 7 bases agree with TRBD1. Germline V gives CDR1 SGHRS, CDR2 YFSETQ. CDR3 length: 16 residues. V gave up 0 bases and J gave up 3 bases; unmatched junction bases: 9. DNA for the CDR3: TGCGCCAGCAGCTTGGAGCCGGGACAGATGATCTACGAGCAGTACTTC. It translates to CASSLEPGQMIYEQYF.

The V gene is TRBV7-9, the J gene TRBJ2-3; weak D call: TRBD2 (5 bases). V lost 5 bases, J lost 2 bases, and 17 bases lay in between. Per the germline V gene, CDR1 is SEHNR and CDR2 is FQNEAQ (reference sequence). The CDR3 runs to 16 residues. The CDR3 region has the DNA TGTGCCAGCAGCCTCGGTACGGGATGGCACACAGATACGCAGTATTTT. This encodes CASSLGTGWHTDTQYF. The variable domain in full, completed from reference TRBV7-9 and TRBJ2-3, reads DTGVSQNPRHKITKRGQNVTFRCDPISEHNRLYWYRQTLGQGPEFLTYFQNEAQLEKSRLLSDRFSAERPKGSFSTLEIQRTEQGDSAMYLCASSLGTGWHTDTQYFGPGTRLTVL.

The chain couples TRBV30 to TRBJ2-3; D not resolved. The CDR3 runs 13 residues. The germline V and J ends were trimmed by 8 bases and 6 bases, with 18 bases remaining between them. Per germline, CDR1 GTSNPN and CDR2 SVGIG (reference sequence). The CDR3 sequence: CAGTVGIMDTQYF. For the CDR3, the DNA is TGTGCCGGAACAGTGGGAATTATGGATACGCAGTATTTT.

The V gene is TRBV5-1, the J gene TRBJ1-2; TRBD1 matches at 12 bases. Trimming took 3 bases from V and 8 from J; bases not matched to a gene: 14. The CDR3 runs to 17 residues. CDR1 is SGHRS and CDR2 is YFSETQ in the germline V gene. The CDR3 here is CASSWNTGTGGSEGYTF. CDR3 in DNA: TGCGCCAGCAGCTGGAATACCGGGACAGGGGGCTCAGAGGGCTACACCTTC.

The chain uses TRBV7-8 and TRBJ1-5; D unresolved. V was trimmed by 1 base and J by 0 bases, leaving 7 bases between them. This CDR3 has 15 amino acids. Germline V gives CDR1 SGHVS, CDR2 FQNEAQ. The CDR3 region has the DNA TGTGCCAGCAGCTTAGGACAATATAGCAATCAGCCCCAGCATTTT. It codes for CASSLGQYSNQPQHF.

The chain uses TRBV5-8 and TRBJ2-1, with 11 nucleotides matching TRBD2. The germline CDR1 and CDR2 sequences are SGHTS and YDEGEE. V shed 4 bases, J shed 16 bases, and the junction held 13 bases outside the gene matches. The CDR3 contains 14 residues. The CDR3 DNA reads as TGTGCCAGCAGCGGGGGGACTAGCGGATGGATTCAATTCTTC. It yields the protein CASSGGTSGWIQFF.

V and J are TRBV2 and TRBJ2-4, with D hard to call. Germline V CDR1 and CDR2: SNHLY, FYNNEI. This CDR3 has 15 residues. Trimming removed 3 bases at V and 2 bases at J, with 11 bases between. CDR3 bases: TGTGCCAGCAGTGATTCTGGGTCCCCCAAAAACATTCAGTACTTC. Protein product: CASSDSGSPKNIQYF.

The chain joins TRBV4-3 to TRBJ2-3; TRBD1 or TRBD2 may be the D gene (5 bases each). CDR3 length: 17 amino acids. Germline lookup yields CDR1 LGHNA and CDR2 YSLEER. The V gene lost 4 bases and the J gene lost 6 bases, with 23 bases spanning the gap. This CDR3 is CASSRSGPQSGWDTQYF. The CDR3 nucleotides are TGCGCCAGCAGCCGCTCGGGACCTCAAAGTGGGTGGGATACGCAGTATTTT.

J is TRBJ1-5 and V is TRBV7-8, with TRBD1 matching 7 bases. This CDR3 spans 16 amino acids. CDR1 and CDR2 (germline): SGHVS, FQNEAQ. Trimming took 8 bases from V and 2 from J; bases not matched to a gene: 12. The CDR3 spells CASGPWLGGGNQPQHF. The CDR3, as DNA: TGTGCCAGCGGTCCGTGGCTAGGGGGCGGCAATCAGCCCCAGCATTTT.

CDR3 nucleotides: TGTGCCAGCTCACCAACCGGGAAGCCCTACGAGCAGTACTTC. It translates to CASSPTGKPYEQYF. The rearrangement uses TRBV18 and TRBJ2-7; the D gene is possibly TRBD2 (5 bases). This CDR3 is 14 amino acids long. Germline V gene sequence: CDR1 KGHSH, CDR2 LQKENI. The V and J ends lost 2 bases and 2 bases respectively, with 10 bases between them.

The chain has TRBV25-1 and TRBJ1-4; D is possibly TRBD1 (5 bases). V was trimmed by 1 base and J by 5 bases, leaving 8 bases between them. Germline lookup yields CDR1 MGHDK and CDR2 SYGVNS. This CDR3 comprises 14 residues. DNA for the CDR3: TGTGCCAGCAGTGAATCCCGACAGAATGAAAAACTGTTTTTT. Its protein product is CASSESRQNEKLFF.

This clone showed up just once. Mismatch with germline at one junction end may stem from a read error. The chain is built from TRBV28 and TRBJ2-5, with D unresolved. This CDR3 spans 11 amino acids. Germline loops: CDR1 MDHEN, CDR2 SYDVKM. This chain's CDR3 is CASRSEISSNF. CDR3 in DNA: TGTGCCAGCAGATCCGAGATCTCATCGAACTTC.

The V call is TRBV7-9, the J call TRBJ2-1; no clear D. Germline V gene data show CDR1 as SEHNR and CDR2 as FQNEAQ (reference sequence). CDR3 length: 13 residues. Trimming took 2 bases from V and 4 from J, leaving 6 bases between them. The CDR3 coding sequence is TGTGCCAGCAGCTTATTCCAGTACAATGAGCAGTTCTTC. It codes for CASSLFQYNEQFF.

The V gene is TRBV5-1, the J gene TRBJ2-1, with D possibly matching TRBD1 (5 bases). The V gene lost 0 bases and the J gene lost 15 bases, with 19 bases spanning the gap. Germline V gene lookup returns CDR1 SGHRS and CDR2 YFSETQ. There are 14 residues in the CDR3. The CDR3 loop reads CASSLDGGPKGVFF. The CDR3 coding sequence is TGCGCCAGCAGCTTGGACGGCGGCCCCAAAGGGGTGTTCTTC.

The chain is built from TRBV6-1 and TRBJ2-3, with D perhaps matching TRBD2 (5 bases). CDR1 is MNHNS, CDR2 SASEGT, per germline. The CDR3 length is 14 residues. V was pared by 6 bases and J by 6 bases, with 16 bases between. CDR3 amino acids: CASRERTGKDTQYF. CDR3 sequence (DNA): TGTGCCAGCAGGGAGAGGACTGGAAAGGATACGCAGTATTTT.

This chain connects TRBV28 to TRBJ2-1; TRBD2 matches at 8 bases. The CDR3 extends over 15 amino acids. V was pared by 6 bases and J by 7 bases, with 11 bases of the junction left unmatched. Germline CDR1 and CDR2: MDHEN and SYDVKM. CDR3 in DNA: TGTGCCAGCAGGGGGGCGGCTAGCGGGTCGAATGAGCAGTTCTTC. This codes for CASRGAASGSNEQFF.

About this clone: The sample contains more than one DNA sequence encoding this CDR3. The CDR3 loop is CASSLQGATNEKLFF. CDR3 nucleotides: TGCGCCAGCAGCCTACAGGGGGCAACTAATGAAAAACTGTTTTTT. The chain recombines TRBV4-1 with TRBJ1-4; 8 nucleotides agree with TRBD1. The trim removed 4 bases at V and 0 bases at J, leaving 1 base unmatched. The CDR3 is 15 residues long. Germline V lookup: CDR1 MGHRA, CDR2 YSYEKL.

The V call is TRBV29-1, the J call TRBJ1-5; 8 bases line up with TRBD1. V was clipped by 5 bases and J by 7 bases; unmatched bases: 7. Germline lookup yields CDR1 SQVTM and CDR2 ANQGSEA. The length of the CDR3 is 13 residues. CDR3 region: CSVSDRVGQPQHF. The CDR3 nucleotides are TGCAGCGTTTCGGACAGGGTGGGCCAGCCCCAGCATTTT.